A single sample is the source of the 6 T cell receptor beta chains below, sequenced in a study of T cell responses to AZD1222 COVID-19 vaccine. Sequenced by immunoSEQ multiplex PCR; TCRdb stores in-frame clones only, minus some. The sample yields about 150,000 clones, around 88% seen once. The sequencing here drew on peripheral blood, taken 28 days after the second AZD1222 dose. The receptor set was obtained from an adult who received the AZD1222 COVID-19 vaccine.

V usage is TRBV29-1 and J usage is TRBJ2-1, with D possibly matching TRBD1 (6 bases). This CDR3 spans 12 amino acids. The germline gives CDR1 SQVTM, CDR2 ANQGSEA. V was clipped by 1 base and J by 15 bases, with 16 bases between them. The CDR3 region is CSVEVGGFLSFF. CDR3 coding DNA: TGCAGCGTTGAAGTTGGGGGCTTTCTCTCGTTCTTC.

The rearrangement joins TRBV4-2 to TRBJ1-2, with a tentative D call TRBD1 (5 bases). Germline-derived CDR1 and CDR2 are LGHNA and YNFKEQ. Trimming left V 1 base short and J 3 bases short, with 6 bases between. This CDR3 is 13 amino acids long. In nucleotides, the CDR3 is TGTGCCAGCAGCCAAGGCAGGGACTATGGCTACACCTTC. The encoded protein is CASSQGRDYGYTF.

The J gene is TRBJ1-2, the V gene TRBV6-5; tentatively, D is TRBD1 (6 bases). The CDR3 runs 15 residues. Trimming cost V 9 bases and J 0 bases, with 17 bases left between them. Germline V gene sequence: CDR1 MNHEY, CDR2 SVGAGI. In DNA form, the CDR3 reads TGTGCCAGTAAGGTCGGGACAACGACTAACTATGGCTACACCTTC. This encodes CASKVGTTTNYGYTF.

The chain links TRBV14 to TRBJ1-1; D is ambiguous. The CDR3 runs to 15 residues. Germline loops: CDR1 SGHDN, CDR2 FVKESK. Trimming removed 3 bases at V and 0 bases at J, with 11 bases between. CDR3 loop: CASSHFLNMNTEAFF. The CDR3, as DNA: TGTGCCAGCAGCCACTTCCTAAATATGAACACTGAAGCTTTCTTT.

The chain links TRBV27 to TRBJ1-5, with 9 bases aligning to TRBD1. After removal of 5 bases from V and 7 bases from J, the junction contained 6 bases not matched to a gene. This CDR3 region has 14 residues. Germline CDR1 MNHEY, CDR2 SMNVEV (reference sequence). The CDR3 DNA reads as TGTGCCAGCAGTCACAGGGGGCTTGGGCAGCCCCAGCATTTT. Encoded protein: CASSHRGLGQPQHF.

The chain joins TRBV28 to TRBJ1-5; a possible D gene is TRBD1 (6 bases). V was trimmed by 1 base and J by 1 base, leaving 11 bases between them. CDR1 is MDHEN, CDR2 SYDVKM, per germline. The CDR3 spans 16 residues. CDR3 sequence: CASSLSRGGSNQPQHF. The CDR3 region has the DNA TGTGCCAGCAGTTTATCCAGGGGTGGGAGCAATCAGCCCCAGCATTTT.